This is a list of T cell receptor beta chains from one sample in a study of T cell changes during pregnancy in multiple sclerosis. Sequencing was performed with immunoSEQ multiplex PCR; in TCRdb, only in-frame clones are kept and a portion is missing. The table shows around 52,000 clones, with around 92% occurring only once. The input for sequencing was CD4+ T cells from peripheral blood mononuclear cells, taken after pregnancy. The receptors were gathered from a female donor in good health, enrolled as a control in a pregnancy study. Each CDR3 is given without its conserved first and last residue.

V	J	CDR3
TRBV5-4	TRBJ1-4	ASSTRQGAGEKLF
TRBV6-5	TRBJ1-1	ASSFSSEGTTEAF
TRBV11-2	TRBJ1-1	ASSHYRNTEAF
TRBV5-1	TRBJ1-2	ASSLDGGSGYT
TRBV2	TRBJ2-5	ASKQGLAGGETQY
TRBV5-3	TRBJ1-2	ARSLEEGCDH
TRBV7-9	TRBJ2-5	ASSFGTFQAETQY
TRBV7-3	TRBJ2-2	ASSLRGGTGELF
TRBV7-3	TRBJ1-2	ASSPQTGFGYT
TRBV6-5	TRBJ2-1	ASRASGGAREQF
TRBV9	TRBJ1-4	ASSVEGRV
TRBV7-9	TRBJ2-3	ASGGTSGTDTQY
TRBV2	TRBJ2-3	ASSVGGGAPTDTQY
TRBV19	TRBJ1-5	ASSPGPGLGNQPQH
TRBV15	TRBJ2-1	ATREELASYNEQF
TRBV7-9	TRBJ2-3	ASSIGLAGGLYTQY
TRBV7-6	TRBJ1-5	ASSLSGQGGQPQH
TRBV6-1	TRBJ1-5	ASSVNSGGPQH
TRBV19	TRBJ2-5	ASSPRVVSREETQY
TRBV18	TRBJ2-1	ASSPGLAGVMGNEQF
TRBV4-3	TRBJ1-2	ASSQARNGYT
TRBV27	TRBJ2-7	ASKSRASGTISYEQY
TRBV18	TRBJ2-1	ASSPGAGGPSEQF
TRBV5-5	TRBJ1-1	ASSSRDRRTEAF
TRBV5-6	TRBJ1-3	ASSLSRSPSGNTIY
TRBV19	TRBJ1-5	ASGRDRDFGNQPQH
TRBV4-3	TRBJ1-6	ASSQDLLGGGNSPLH
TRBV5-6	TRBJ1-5	ASSLQGWGSNQPQH
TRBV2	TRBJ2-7	ASSELKTESLRVQY
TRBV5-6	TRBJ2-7	ASSEDRGATYEQY
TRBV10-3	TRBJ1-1	AISVQGAEAF
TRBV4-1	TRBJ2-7	ASSQAGGTAGREQY
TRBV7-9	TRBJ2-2	ASSLTGGNTGELF
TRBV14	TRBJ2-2	ASSRGTTGELF
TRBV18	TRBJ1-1	ASSPFAVAGGVWVPEAF
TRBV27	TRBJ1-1	ASRVTWAIPEAF